Described below is a single T cell receptor beta chain sequence and its context. The sample is drawn from a study of blood T cell repertoires in COVID-19. Study information: Italy, Spain and the United States were the sources of the convalescent and acute COVID-19 samples.

This study enrolled people aged about 18 to 100 from about 24 US geographic areas. CDR3 size: 16 residues. CDR1 is LGHDT and CDR2 is YNNKEL in the germline V gene (reference sequence). Germline trimming cut 4 bases from V and 5 bases from J; bases unmatched to any gene: 11. How the authors handled the data: The assay estimated nucleated cells by amplifying reference gene primers. TCRdb keeps only in-frame clones here, not all; method: immunoSEQ multiplex PCR. Clone size and the V and J calls come from that table; the DNA yielded D and trimming. The table includes approximately 290,000 clones, around nine tenths detected once.

This receptor was obtained from a woman in her 30s who had recovered from COVID-19. The material sequenced was PBMCs or T cells enriched from blood (not recorded which). The chain carries TRBV3-1 (or the pseudogene TRBV3-2) and TRBJ2-3; 8 nucleotides match TRBD2. CDR3 in amino acids: CASSRGTGGPGDTQYF. In DNA form, the CDR3 reads TGTGCCAGCAGCCGAGGAACGGGAGGGCCGGGAGATACGCAGTATTTT.